A single sample is the source of the 24 T cell receptor beta chains below, sequenced in a study of shared clonotypes between healthy human individuals. CD45RO negativity and positive selection for CCR7 defined naive CD8 cells, a population that excluded terminally differentiated effector memory CD45RA+ cells. Some clones are missing from TCRdb's copy, which holds only in-frame ones; the method was immunoSEQ multiplex PCR. Among fewer than 1 million clones listed, about 96% were seen once. The sequencing input was naive CD8+ T cells sorted from blood. The receptor source for this set is a man between 25 and 39 years old in good health.

The chain links TRBV7-9 to TRBJ2-7; D ambiguous. The CDR3 consists of 13 residues. Germline CDR1 reads SEHNR; CDR2 reads FQNEAQ (reference sequence). Trimming shortened V by 2 bases and J by 3 bases, and 8 bases separated the two germline ends. As DNA, the CDR3 is TGTGCCAGCAGCTTAACCGTCCGCTACGAGCAGTACTTC. Protein product: CASSLTVRYEQYF.

The V call is TRBV7-8, the J call TRBJ2-7, with D possibly being TRBD1 (8 bases). V was clipped by 4 bases and J by 1 base, with 17 bases between them. This CDR3 is built from 16 residues. CDR1 SGHVS and CDR2 FQNEAQ come from the germline V gene. The CDR3 sequence is CASSSRGGDRSYEQYF. The CDR3 DNA is TGTGCCAGCAGCTCTAGGGGGGGGGACAGGTCCTACGAGCAGTACTTC.

V and J are TRBV7-3 and TRBJ2-3, with 11 positions matching TRBD2. Germline-derived CDR1 and CDR2 are SGHTA and FQGTGA. V was pared by 5 bases and J by 1 base, with 8 bases of the junction left unmatched. This CDR3 has 17 residues. The CDR3 nucleotides read TGTGCCAGCAGCACACTAGCGGGAGCTCTGGGCACAGATACGCAGTATTTT. It specifies CASSTLAGALGTDTQYF.

This sequence joins TRBV7-2 and TRBJ1-2; D is possibly TRBD1 (6 bases). This CDR3 is 15 amino acids long. Germline V gene data show CDR1 as SGHTA and CDR2 as FQGNSA. With 5 bases removed from V and 0 bases from J, the gap between germline ends came to 13 bases. CDR3 sequence: CASSRTGITNYGYTF. DNA for the CDR3: TGTGCCAGCAGCCGTACAGGGATCACTAACTATGGCTACACCTTC.

The rearrangement links TRBV5-4 to TRBJ1-4, with no clear D. Germline values: CDR1 SGHNT, CDR2 YYREEE (reference sequence). This CDR3 contains 13 residues. V lost 3 bases and J 8 bases, leaving 11 bases between the germline ends. The CDR3 bases are TGTGCCAGCAGCTCAATAATGGAAGAAAAACTGTTTTTT. This sequence encodes CASSSIMEEKLFF.

The chain combines TRBV30 with TRBJ2-7; D is uncertain. Germline V gives CDR1 GTSNPN, CDR2 SVGIG (reference sequence). This CDR3 contains 13 residues. Between the trimmed V and J ends, which lost 2 bases and 3 bases, there was a span of 11 bases. CDR3: CAWSRRLIYEQYF. The CDR3 region has the DNA TGTGCCTGGAGTCGGCGGCTGATCTACGAGCAGTACTTC.

The chain links TRBV9 to TRBJ2-7, with no clear D. The CDR3 sequence is 14 residues long. V lost 0 bases, J lost 2 bases, and 9 bases lay in between. From germline, CDR1 is SGDLS and CDR2 YYNGEE. CDR3 loop: CASSVDGFTYEQYF. The CDR3 coding sequence is TGTGCCAGCAGCGTAGATGGTTTCACCTACGAGCAGTACTTC.

The genes are TRBV30 and TRBJ2-1; D assignment may be TRBD1 or TRBD2 (5 bases each). Germline lookup yields CDR1 GTSNPN and CDR2 SVGIG (reference sequence). This CDR3 spans 12 amino acids. With 0 bases removed from V and 13 bases from J, the gap between germline ends came to 13 bases. The chain's CDR3 is CAWSVPGPAQFF. The CDR3 DNA sequence: TGTGCCTGGAGTGTACCGGGACCAGCCCAGTTCTTC.

The chain has TRBV7-3 and TRBJ2-1, with TRBD2 matching over 9 bases. CDR1 and CDR2 from the germline V gene are SGHTA and FQGTGA. This CDR3 spans 15 amino acids. J gave up 8 bases and V 1 base, and 6 bases lay outside the gene matches. DNA for the CDR3: TGTGCCAGCAGCTTAATGGCGGGAGGGTTAGATGAGCAGTTCTTC. As protein: CASSLMAGGLDEQFF.

The CDR3 loop is CASSFLAGTDTQYF. The CDR3 DNA follows: TGTGCCAGCAGTTTTCTAGCGGGGACAGATACGCAGTATTTT. The chain carries TRBV28 and TRBJ2-3, with 9 bases lining up with TRBD2. The CDR3 is made up of 14 amino acids. The ends lost 3 bases at V and 3 bases at J; junction bases unmatched: 1. CDR1 and CDR2 from the germline V gene are MDHEN and SYDVKM.

The V and J genes are TRBV7-9 and TRBJ1-4, with D maybe TRBD1 (5 bases). The V end lost 4 bases, the J end lost 8 bases, and 20 bases lay between the germline ends. This CDR3 spans 16 amino acids. Germline V CDR1 and CDR2: SEHNR, FQNEAQ (reference sequence). The CDR3 region has the DNA TGTGCCAGCAGCTCTCCACGGGGGTCCGGTCGGGAAAAACTGTTTTTT. Its protein is CASSSPRGSGREKLFF.

The chain links TRBV9 to TRBJ1-2; unclear D gene. Trimming pared 3 bases from V and 13 bases from J, leaving 10 bases between. The CDR3 is 10 amino acids. In germline, CDR1 is SGDLS, CDR2 YYNGEE. The CDR3 loop is CASSGRTRTF. CDR3 nucleotide sequence: TGTGCCAGCAGCGGCAGGACGCGCACCTTC.

The chain uses TRBV4-1 and TRBJ2-1; D not certain. Trimming shortened V by 0 bases and J by 2 bases, and 2 bases separated the two germline ends. Germline assignment: CDR1 MGHRA and CDR2 YSYEKL. The CDR3 totals 13 residues. The CDR3 here is CASSQETYNEQFF. The CDR3 DNA reads TGCGCCAGCAGCCAAGAGACCTACAATGAGCAGTTCTTC.

Details on this clone: Other DNA sequences in the sample encode the same CDR3. CDR3 loop: CASSPGLSTDTQYF. The CDR3 DNA sequence: TGTGCCAGCAGCCCGGGACTGAGCACAGATACGCAGTATTTT. V and J are TRBV9 and TRBJ2-3; D is perhaps TRBD2 (6 bases). This CDR3 is built from 14 residues. The germline V gene encodes CDR1 SGDLS and CDR2 YYNGEE. V lost 4 bases, J lost 0 bases, and 9 bases lay in between.

The J gene is TRBJ1-2, the V gene TRBV25-1; TRBD1 aligns across 8 bases. Germline V gene sequence: CDR1 MGHDK, CDR2 SYGVNS. The CDR3 runs 13 residues. The V and J ends lost 6 bases and 4 bases, in that order; junction bases with no gene match: 4. The CDR3 sequence is CASRPGTGYGYTF. The CDR3 bases are TGTGCCAGCAGGCCCGGGACAGGCTATGGCTACACCTTC.

The chain links TRBV27 to TRBJ2-5, with TRBD1 matching 9 bases. The germline gives CDR1 MNHEY, CDR2 SMNVEV (reference sequence). Trimming took 4 bases from V and 4 from J; bases not matched to a gene: 7. The CDR3 has 15 amino acids. DNA of the CDR3: TGTGCCAGCAGTTCCCTCGGGACAGGGCGAGAGACCCAGTACTTC. Protein product: CASSSLGTGRETQYF.

Details on this clone: At the DNA level, this CDR3 is encoded by other sequences in the same sample as well. V and J are TRBV6-5 and TRBJ2-1; 7 bases are shared with TRBD2. CDR3 size: 15 residues. Germline lookup yields CDR1 MNHEY and CDR2 SVGAGI. J gave up 0 bases and V 2 bases, and 1 base lay outside the gene matches. The chain's CDR3 is CASSYGGSSYNEQFF. The DNA of the CDR3 is TGTGCCAGCAGTTACGGCGGGAGCTCCTACAATGAGCAGTTCTTC.

The CDR3 reads CASRGGWTEAFF. The DNA of the CDR3 is TGTGCCAGCAGAGGGGGCTGGACTGAAGCTTTCTTT. V gene TRBV27 combines with J gene TRBJ1-1; TRBD1 matches 7 bases. Germline loops: CDR1 MNHEY, CDR2 SMNVEV (reference sequence). V gave up 6 bases and J gave up 5 bases; unmatched junction bases: 3. The CDR3 spans 12 residues.

DNA for the CDR3: TGTGCCAGCAGCTTAATCCCGGAGGGCGAGGAGACCCAGTACTTC. It codes for CASSLIPEGEETQYF. V gene TRBV7-9 combines with J gene TRBJ2-5; a weak D match, TRBD2 (6 bases). V gave up 2 bases and J gave up 5 bases, with 15 bases separating them. Germline V gene sequence: CDR1 SEHNR, CDR2 FQNEAQ (reference sequence). The CDR3 is 15 amino acids.

The CDR3 spells CASSLGSPDRGQETQYF. The CDR3 coding sequence is TGTGCCAGCAGCTTAGGATCCCCCGACAGGGGGCAAGAGACCCAGTACTTC. The chain has TRBV13 and TRBJ2-5, with TRBD1 identical over 9 bases. Per germline, CDR1 PRHDT and CDR2 FYEKMQ (reference sequence). Trimming at V came to 0 bases and at J to 2 bases, leaving 7 bases not matched to a gene. The length of the CDR3 is 17 residues.

This chain uses TRBV6-1 with TRBJ1-3; no firm D call. V was trimmed by 3 bases and J by 2 bases, leaving 11 bases between them. The length of the CDR3 is 15 residues. The V gene's germline CDR1 is MNHNS and CDR2 SASEGT. For the CDR3, the DNA is TGTGCCAGCAGTGAGTTGCCGTCCGCTGGAAACACCATATATTTT. Protein: CASSELPSAGNTIYF.

This clone was seen a single time. The same CDR3 is also encoded by other DNA sequences in this sample. This chain uses TRBV5-1 with TRBJ2-7, with TRBD2 as a possible D gene (6 bases). The V gene's germline CDR1 is SGHRS and CDR2 YFSETQ. The CDR3 contains 14 residues. Trimming took off 0 bases at V and 1 base at J, with 8 bases between the two ends. CDR3 sequence reads: CASSLGGLSYEQYF. CDR3 nucleotide sequence: TGCGCCAGCAGCTTGGGGGGACTTTCCTACGAGCAGTACTTC.

The chain carries TRBV6-1 and TRBJ1-2; 8 bases agree with TRBD1. The CDR3 loop spans 13 amino acids. With V trimmed by 10 bases and J by 3 bases, 7 bases remained unmatched. From germline, CDR1 is MNHNS and CDR2 SASEGT. The CDR3 coding sequence is TGTGCCATCGTGAAACAGGGGGACTATGGCTACACCTTC. Its translation: CAIVKQGDYGYTF.

The rearrangement joins TRBV4-1 to TRBJ2-7; D is possibly TRBD1 (5 bases). Germline values: CDR1 MGHRA, CDR2 YSYEKL. This CDR3 has 17 amino acids. V was clipped by 0 bases and J by 1 base, with 16 bases between them. This chain's CDR3 is CASSQDPTGYKSYEQYF. For the CDR3, the DNA is TGCGCCAGCAGCCAAGACCCTACAGGTTATAAGTCCTACGAGCAGTACTTC.